This T cell receptor (beta chain) was sequenced in a study of blood T cells in healthy people across ages. Alongside a J-beta primer mix, a sample-barcoded 5' primer served in a second PCR lasting about 6 to 12 cycles. TCRdb processed the 5' RACE reads anew with MiXCR; each CDR3 protein has one entry. The sample consists of around 2 million distinct CDR3 sequences, about two fifths of them appearing once. The V end was cut by 5 bases, the J end by 8 bases, with 13 bases between. This CDR3 contains 14 residues. The germline CDR1 and CDR2 sequences are MNHEY and SVGAGI. The chain couples TRBV6-5 to TRBJ1-6, with a possible D match to TRBD1 (5 bases). Sequenced input: blood. This receptor was identified in a human donor in good health. CDR3 DNA: TGTGCCAGCAGTCGGGGGTCGCGGTATTCACCCCTCCACTTT. This encodes CASSRGSRYSPLHF.